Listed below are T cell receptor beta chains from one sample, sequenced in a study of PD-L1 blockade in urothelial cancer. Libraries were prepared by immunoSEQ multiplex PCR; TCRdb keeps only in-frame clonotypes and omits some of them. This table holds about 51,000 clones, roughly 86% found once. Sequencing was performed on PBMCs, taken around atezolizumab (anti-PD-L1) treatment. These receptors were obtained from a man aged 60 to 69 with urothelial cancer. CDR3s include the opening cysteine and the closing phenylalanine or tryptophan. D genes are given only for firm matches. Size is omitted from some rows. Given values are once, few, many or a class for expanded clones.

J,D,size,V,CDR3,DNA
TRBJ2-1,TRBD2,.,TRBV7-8,CASSLGGLVVRNEQFF,TGTGCCAGCAGCTTAGGGGGACTAGTCGTCCGGAATGAGCAGTTCTTC
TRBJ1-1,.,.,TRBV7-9,CASSRMVETEAFF,TGTGCCAGCAGCCGCATGGTGGAGACTGAAGCTTTCTTT
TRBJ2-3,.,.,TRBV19,CASSILGGNTDTQYF,TGTGCCAGTAGTATCCTAGGGGGAAACACAGATACGCAGTATTTT
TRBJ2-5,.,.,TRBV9,CASSVSSAVYQETQYF,TGTGCCAGCAGCGTATCAAGCGCCGTGTACCAAGAGACCCAGTACTTC
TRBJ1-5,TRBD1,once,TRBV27,CASSLTGTGVSGQPQHF,TGTGCCAGCAGTCTCACCGGGACAGGGGTGTCGGGTCAGCCCCAGCATTTT
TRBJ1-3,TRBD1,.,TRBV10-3,CAISERTGTATGNTIYF,TGTGCCATCAGTGAGAGAACCGGGACAGCGACTGGAAACACCATATATTTT
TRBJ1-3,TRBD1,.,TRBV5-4,CASSLAGTGVGNTIYF,TGTGCCAGCAGCTTGGCCGGAACAGGGGTAGGAAACACCATATATTTT
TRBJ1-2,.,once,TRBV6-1,CASIGGRGARNGYTF,TGTGCCAGCATTGGGGGGAGGGGTGCGCGAAATGGCTACACCTTC
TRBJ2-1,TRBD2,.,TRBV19,CASRREAGDEQFF,TGTGCCAGTAGGAGAGAGGCGGGGGATGAGCAGTTCTTC
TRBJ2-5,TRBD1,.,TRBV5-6,CASSLYFWGQGVEETQYF,TGTGCCAGCAGCTTGTATTTTTGGGGACAGGGGGTCGAAGAGACCCAGTACTTC
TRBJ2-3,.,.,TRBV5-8,CASSSQSRDTDTQYF,TGTGCCAGCAGCTCCCAATCCAGGGACACAGATACGCAGTATTTT
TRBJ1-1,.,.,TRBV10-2,CASKGTGNTEAFF,TGCGCCAGCAAGGGTACAGGGAACACTGAAGCTTTCTTT
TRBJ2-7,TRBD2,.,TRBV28,CASSFSGSYEQYF,TGTGCCAGCAGTTTTAGCGGGAGCTACGAGCAGTACTTC
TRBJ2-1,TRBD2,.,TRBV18,CASSQPAAGTNNEQFF,TGTGCCAGCTCCCAACCCGCGGCGGGGACTAACAATGAGCAGTTCTTC
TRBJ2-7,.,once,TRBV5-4,CASSPGSTLEQYF,TGTGCCAGCAGCCCCGGTAGTACGCTCGAGCAGTACTTC